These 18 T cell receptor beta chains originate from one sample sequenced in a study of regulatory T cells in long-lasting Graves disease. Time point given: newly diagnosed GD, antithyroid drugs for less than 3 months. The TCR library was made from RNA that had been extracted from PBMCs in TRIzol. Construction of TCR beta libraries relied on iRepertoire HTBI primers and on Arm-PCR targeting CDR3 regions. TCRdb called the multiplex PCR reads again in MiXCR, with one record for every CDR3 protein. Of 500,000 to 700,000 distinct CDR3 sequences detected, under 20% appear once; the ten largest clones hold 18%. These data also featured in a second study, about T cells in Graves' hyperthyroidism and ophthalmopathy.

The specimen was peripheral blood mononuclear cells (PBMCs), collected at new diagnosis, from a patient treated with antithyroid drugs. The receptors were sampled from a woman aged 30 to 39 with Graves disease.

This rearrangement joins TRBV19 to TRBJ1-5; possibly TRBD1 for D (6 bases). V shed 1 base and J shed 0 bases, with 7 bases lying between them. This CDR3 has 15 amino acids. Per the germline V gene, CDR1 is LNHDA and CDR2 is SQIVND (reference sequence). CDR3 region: CASSIGRGSNQPQHF. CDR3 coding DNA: TGTGCCAGTAGTATAGGCAGGGGTAGCAATCAGCCCCAGCATTTT.

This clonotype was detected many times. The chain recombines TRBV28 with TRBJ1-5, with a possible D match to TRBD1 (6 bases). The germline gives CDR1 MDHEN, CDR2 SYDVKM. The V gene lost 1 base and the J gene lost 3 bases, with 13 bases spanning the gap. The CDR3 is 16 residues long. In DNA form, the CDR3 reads TGTGCCAGCAGTTTATTTTCGGGGGCCATCAATCAGCCCCAGCATTTT. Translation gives CASSLFSGAINQPQHF.

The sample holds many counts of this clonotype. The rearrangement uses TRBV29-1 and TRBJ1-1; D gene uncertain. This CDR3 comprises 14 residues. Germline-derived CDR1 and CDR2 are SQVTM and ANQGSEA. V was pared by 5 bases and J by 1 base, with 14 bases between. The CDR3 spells CSVRLSRSNTEAFF. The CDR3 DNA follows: TGCAGCGTTCGTCTATCGAGATCGAACACTGAAGCTTTCTTT. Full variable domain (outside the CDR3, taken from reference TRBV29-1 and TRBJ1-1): SAVISQKPSRDICQRGTSLTIQCQVDSQVTMMFWYRQQPGQSLTLIATANQGSEATYESGFVIDKFPISRPNLTFSTLTVSNMSPEDSSIYLCSVRLSRSNTEAFFGQGTRLTVV.

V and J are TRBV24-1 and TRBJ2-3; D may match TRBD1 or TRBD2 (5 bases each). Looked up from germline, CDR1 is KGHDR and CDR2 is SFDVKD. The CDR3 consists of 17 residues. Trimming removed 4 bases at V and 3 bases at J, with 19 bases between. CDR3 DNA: TGTGCCACCAGTGACCCCCTCCGGGACCGTCGGACAGATACGCAGTATTTT. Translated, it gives CATSDPLRDRRTDTQYF.

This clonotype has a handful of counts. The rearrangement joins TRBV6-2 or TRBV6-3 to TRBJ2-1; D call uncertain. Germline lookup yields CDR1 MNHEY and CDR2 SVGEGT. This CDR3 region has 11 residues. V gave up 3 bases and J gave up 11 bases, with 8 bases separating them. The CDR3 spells CASSYLAQQFF. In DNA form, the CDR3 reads TGTGCCAGCAGTTATTTGGCACAGCAGTTCTTC.

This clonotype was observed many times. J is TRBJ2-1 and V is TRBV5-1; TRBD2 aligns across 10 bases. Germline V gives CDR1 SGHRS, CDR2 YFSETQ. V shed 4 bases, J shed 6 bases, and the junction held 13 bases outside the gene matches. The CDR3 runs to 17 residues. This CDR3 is CASSATTLAGVSNEQFF. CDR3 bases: TGCGCCAGCAGCGCTACGACCCTAGCGGGAGTTTCCAATGAGCAGTTCTTC.

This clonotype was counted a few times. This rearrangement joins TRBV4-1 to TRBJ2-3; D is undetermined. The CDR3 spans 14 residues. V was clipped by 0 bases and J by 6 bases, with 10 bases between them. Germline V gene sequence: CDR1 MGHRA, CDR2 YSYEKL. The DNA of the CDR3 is TGCGCCAGCAGCCAAGATGCCCGTTTGGATACGCAGTATTTT. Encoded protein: CASSQDARLDTQYF.

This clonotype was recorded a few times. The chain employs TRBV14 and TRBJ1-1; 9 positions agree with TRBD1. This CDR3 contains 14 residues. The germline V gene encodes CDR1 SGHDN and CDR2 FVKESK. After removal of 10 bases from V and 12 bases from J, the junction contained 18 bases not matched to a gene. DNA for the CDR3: TGTGCCATCAGGGAATTATTACAGGGGGCCGAGACTTTCTTT. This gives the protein CAIRELLQGAETFF.

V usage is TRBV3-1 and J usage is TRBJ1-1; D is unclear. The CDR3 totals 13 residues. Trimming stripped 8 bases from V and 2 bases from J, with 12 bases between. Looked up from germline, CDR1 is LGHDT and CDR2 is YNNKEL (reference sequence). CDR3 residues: CASAGEINTEAFF. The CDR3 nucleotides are TGTGCCAGCGCTGGGGAGATAAACACTGAAGCTTTCTTT.

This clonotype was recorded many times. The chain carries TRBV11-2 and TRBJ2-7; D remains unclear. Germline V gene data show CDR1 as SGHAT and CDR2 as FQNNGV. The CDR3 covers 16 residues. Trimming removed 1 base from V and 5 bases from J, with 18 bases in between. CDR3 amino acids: CASSLVRLGLVHEQYF. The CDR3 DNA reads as TGTGCCAGCAGCTTAGTAAGATTAGGGTTGGTCCACGAGCAGTACTTC. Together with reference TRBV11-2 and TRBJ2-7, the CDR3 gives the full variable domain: EAGVAQSPRYKIIEKRQSVAFWCNPISGHATLYWYQQILGQGPKLLIQFQNNGVVDDSQLPKDRFSAERLKGVDSTLKIQPAKLEDSAVYLCASSLVRLGLVHEQYFGPGTRLTVT.

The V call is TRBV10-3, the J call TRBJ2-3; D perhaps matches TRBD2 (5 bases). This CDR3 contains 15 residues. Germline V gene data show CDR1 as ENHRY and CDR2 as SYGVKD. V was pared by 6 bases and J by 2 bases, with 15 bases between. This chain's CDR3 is CAIRLTNPYTDTQYF. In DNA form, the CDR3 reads TGTGCCATCAGGTTGACTAACCCTTACACAGATACGCAGTATTTT.

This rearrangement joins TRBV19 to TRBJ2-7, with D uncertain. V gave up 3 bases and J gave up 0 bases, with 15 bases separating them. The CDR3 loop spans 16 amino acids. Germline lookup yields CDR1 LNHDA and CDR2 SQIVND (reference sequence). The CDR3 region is CASSIKTGGASYEQYF. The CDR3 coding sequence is TGTGCCAGTAGTATCAAAACTGGCGGCGCCTCCTACGAGCAGTACTTC.

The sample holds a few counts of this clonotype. The CDR3 sequence: CSARDGPPFYTF. The CDR3 DNA reads TGCAGTGCTAGAGATGGGCCTCCCTTCTACACCTTC. The chain recombines TRBV20-1 with TRBJ1-2; no clear D. The germline gives CDR1 DFQATT, CDR2 SNEGSKA (reference sequence). V was cut by 0 bases and J by 10 bases, with 12 bases left in between. This CDR3 is 12 amino acids long.

The CDR3 bases are TGCGCCAGCAACGCGGACATGGGTAATTCACCCCTCCACTTT. The encoded protein is CASNADMGNSPLHF. The chain joins TRBV5-1 to TRBJ1-6; a weak D match, TRBD1 (5 bases). The germline V and J ends were trimmed by 6 bases and 6 bases, with 13 bases remaining between them. The CDR3 is 14 amino acids. CDR1 and CDR2 from the germline V gene are SGHRS and YFSETQ.

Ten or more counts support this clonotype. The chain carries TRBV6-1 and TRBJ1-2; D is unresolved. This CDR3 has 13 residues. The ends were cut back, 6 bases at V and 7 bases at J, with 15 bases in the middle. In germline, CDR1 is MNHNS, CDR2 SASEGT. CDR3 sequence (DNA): TGTGCCAGCAGAAAAATGGGTGATGGTGGCTACACCTTC. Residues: CASRKMGDGGYTF.

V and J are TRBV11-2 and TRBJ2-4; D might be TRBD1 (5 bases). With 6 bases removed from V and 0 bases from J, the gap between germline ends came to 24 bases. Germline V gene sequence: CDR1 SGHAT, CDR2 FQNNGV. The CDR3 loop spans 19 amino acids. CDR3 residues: CASSRRPTKGSLAKNIQYF. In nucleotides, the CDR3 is TGTGCCAGCAGTCGAAGGCCTACAAAGGGGTCCTTAGCCAAAAACATTCAGTACTTC.

In nucleotides, the CDR3 is TGTGCCAGCAGCCACGAAGACCGAGGGGGCAGCAATCAGCCCCAGCATTTT. Its protein is CASSHEDRGGSNQPQHF. The chain couples TRBV5-5 to TRBJ1-5; 7 bases align to TRBD1. The V gene end was trimmed by 4 bases and the J gene end by 1 base; junction bases not matched to a gene: 11. The CDR3 runs 17 residues. Germline CDR1 reads SGHKS; CDR2 reads YYEKEE (reference sequence).

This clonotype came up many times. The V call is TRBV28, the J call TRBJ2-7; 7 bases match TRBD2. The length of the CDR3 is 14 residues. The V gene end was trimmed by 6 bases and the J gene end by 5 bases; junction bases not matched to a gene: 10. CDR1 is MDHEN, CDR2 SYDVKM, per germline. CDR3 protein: CASREAGAANEQYF. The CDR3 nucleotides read TGTGCCAGCAGGGAGGCGGGAGCTGCAAACGAGCAGTACTTC. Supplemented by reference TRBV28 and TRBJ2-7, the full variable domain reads DVKVTQSSRYLVKRTGEKVFLECVQDMDHENMFWYRQDPGLGLRLIYFSYDVKMKEKGDIPEGYSVSREKKERFSLILESASTNQTSMYLCASREAGAANEQYFGPGTRLTVT.